The rows below give T cell receptor beta chains drawn from one sample of a study of T cell changes during pregnancy in multiple sclerosis. Method: immunoSEQ multiplex PCR; TCRdb's copy keeps in-frame clones and lacks some. This sample carries tens of thousands of clones, 91% of them seen once, and the ten largest clones take around 0.64%. The sequencing here drew on peripheral blood, taken in the third trimester of pregnancy. Receptor source: a female donor in good health, enrolled as a control in a pregnancy study. CDR3s include the opening cysteine and the closing phenylalanine or tryptophan. Each record gives: clone size, D gene, CDR3 length, V gene, J gene, CDR3 protein, CDR3 DNA. A D gene is named only where the DNA matches it firmly. Expanded clones get a size class; other rows say once, few or many, or leave the size out.

abundance: NA
d_gene: NA
len: 14
v_gene: TRBV5-6
j_gene: TRBJ2-7
CDR3aa: CASSPDFGSYEQYF
CDR3nt: TGTGCCAGCAGCCCAGACTTTGGCTCCTACGAGCAGTACTTC

abundance: NA
d_gene: TRBD1
len: 15
v_gene: TRBV5-1
j_gene: TRBJ2-3
CDR3aa: CASSFGQGATDTQYF
CDR3nt: TGCGCCAGCAGCTTTGGACAGGGGGCAACAGATACGCAGTATTTT

abundance: NA
d_gene: TRBD1
len: 13
v_gene: TRBV5-1
j_gene: TRBJ1-1
CDR3aa: CASSWTTGAEAFF
CDR3nt: TGCGCCAGCAGCTGGACGACAGGGGCTGAAGCTTTCTTT

abundance: NA
d_gene: NA
len: 16
v_gene: TRBV5-1
j_gene: TRBJ1-2
CDR3aa: CASSPSTGSMGYGYTF
CDR3nt: TGCGCCAGCAGCCCTAGCACGGGATCTATGGGCTATGGCTACACCTTC

abundance: NA
d_gene: TRBD1
len: 15
v_gene: TRBV2
j_gene: TRBJ1-6
CDR3aa: CASSSDRGLSSPLHF
CDR3nt: TGTGCCAGCAGTTCGGACAGGGGGCTTAGTTCACCCCTCCACTTT

abundance: NA
d_gene: NA
len: 16
v_gene: TRBV5-1
j_gene: TRBJ2-6
CDR3aa: CASSPPQGSGANVLTF
CDR3nt: TGCGCCAGCAGCCCACCACAGGGATCTGGGGCCAACGTCCTGACTTTC

abundance: NA
d_gene: NA
len: 17
v_gene: TRBV4-3
j_gene: TRBJ1-2
CDR3aa: CASSQDNRRNYDYGYTF
CDR3nt: TGCGCCAGCAGCCAAGATAATAGGCGGAATTATGACTATGGCTACACCTTC

abundance: NA
d_gene: NA
len: 13
v_gene: TRBV6-4
j_gene: TRBJ1-2
CDR3aa: CASSDYGRNGYTF
CDR3nt: TGTGCCAGCAGTGACTACGGGAGGAACGGCTACACCTTC

abundance: NA
d_gene: TRBD1
len: 18
v_gene: TRBV5-1
j_gene: TRBJ1-1
CDR3aa: CASTRGDRGFVPDTEAFF
CDR3nt: TGCGCCAGCACGCGAGGGGACAGGGGATTCGTTCCAGACACTGAAGCTTTCTTT

abundance: NA
d_gene: NA
len: 17
v_gene: TRBV4-1
j_gene: TRBJ1-5
CDR3aa: CASSQDKGFQSNQPQHF
CDR3nt: TGCGCCAGCAGCCAAGATAAGGGGTTCCAATCCAATCAGCCCCAGCATTTT

abundance: once
d_gene: NA
len: 13
v_gene: TRBV6-5
j_gene: TRBJ2-1
CDR3aa: CASSYRPRGGQFF
CDR3nt: TGTGCCAGCAGTTATCGGCCGAGGGGGGGGCAGTTCTTC

abundance: NA
d_gene: TRBD2
len: 21
v_gene: TRBV9
j_gene: TRBJ2-1
CDR3aa: CASSVSPGTSGRGVAYNEQFF
CDR3nt: TGTGCCAGCAGCGTCAGCCCCGGGACTAGCGGGAGAGGCGTAGCCTACAATGAGCAGTTCTTC

abundance: NA
d_gene: NA
len: 15
v_gene: TRBV28
j_gene: TRBJ2-7
CDR3aa: CASSLMAGADYEQYF
CDR3nt: TGTGCCAGCAGTTTAATGGCGGGGGCTGACTACGAGCAGTACTTC

abundance: few
d_gene: NA
len: 13
v_gene: TRBV28
j_gene: TRBJ1-2
CDR3aa: CASSTRTADGYTF
CDR3nt: TGTGCCAGCAGTACTAGGACAGCCGATGGCTACACCTTC

abundance: few
d_gene: TRBD1
len: 16
v_gene: TRBV7-9
j_gene: TRBJ2-1
CDR3aa: CASSPLGQVLVNEQFF
CDR3nt: TGTGCCAGCAGCCCCCTTGGACAGGTTTTGGTCAATGAGCAGTTCTTC

abundance: once
d_gene: NA
len: 14
v_gene: TRBV25-1
j_gene: TRBJ1-1
CDR3aa: CASSGQVGGTEAFF
CDR3nt: TGTGCCAGCAGTGGCCAGGTGGGTGGCACTGAAGCTTTCTTT

abundance: NA
d_gene: NA
len: 14
v_gene: TRBV30
j_gene: TRBJ1-1
CDR3aa: CAWGSGDLNTEAFF
CDR3nt: TGTGCCTGGGGGTCAGGGGATTTGAACACTGAAGCTTTCTTT

abundance: once
d_gene: NA
len: 15
v_gene: TRBV5-6
j_gene: TRBJ1-5
CDR3aa: CASSLAGGLYQPQHF
CDR3nt: TGTGCCAGCAGCTTGGCTGGGGGCTTATACCAGCCCCAGCATTTT

abundance: NA
d_gene: TRBD1
len: 17
v_gene: TRBV5-5
j_gene: TRBJ1-5
CDR3aa: CASSLDRDRVGGRPQHF
CDR3nt: TGTGCCAGCAGCCTAGACCGTGACAGGGTGGGGGGTCGGCCCCAGCATTTT

abundance: NA
d_gene: NA
len: 16
v_gene: TRBV28
j_gene: TRBJ1-2
CDR3aa: CASSLPPGRADYGYTF
CDR3nt: TGTGCCAGCAGTTTACCCCCCGGCAGGGCTGACTATGGCTACACCTTC

abundance: NA
d_gene: NA
len: 15
v_gene: TRBV19
j_gene: TRBJ2-6
CDR3aa: CASSIAYSGANVLTF
CDR3nt: TGTGCCAGTAGTATAGCTTACTCTGGGGCCAACGTCCTGACTTTC

abundance: NA
d_gene: NA
len: 16
v_gene: TRBV9
j_gene: TRBJ2-5
CDR3aa: CASSVGGREGEETQYF
CDR3nt: TGTGCCAGCAGCGTAGGGGGGAGGGAGGGGGAAGAGACCCAGTACTTC

abundance: NA
d_gene: NA
len: 12
v_gene: TRBV7-2
j_gene: TRBJ1-2
CDR3aa: CASSRDWYGYTF
CDR3nt: TGTGCCAGCAGCCGAGACTGGTATGGCTACACCTTC

abundance: once
d_gene: TRBD1
len: 17
v_gene: TRBV19
j_gene: TRBJ1-5
CDR3aa: CASSIKDRRNSNQPQHF
CDR3nt: TGTGCCAGTAGTATTAAGGACAGGCGAAATAGCAATCAGCCCCAGCATTTT

abundance: NA
d_gene: TRBD1
len: 15
v_gene: TRBV7-2
j_gene: TRBJ2-4
CDR3aa: CASSRTGEAKNIQYF
CDR3nt: TGTGCCAGCAGCCGGACAGGGGAAGCCAAAAACATTCAGTACTTC

abundance: NA
d_gene: NA
len: 14
v_gene: TRBV4-1
j_gene: TRBJ1-2
CDR3aa: CASSQVAGGRGYTF
CDR3nt: TGCGCCAGCAGCCAAGTCGCGGGGGGCCGGGGCTACACCTTC

abundance: once
d_gene: NA
len: 16
v_gene: TRBV10-3
j_gene: TRBJ1-2
CDR3aa: CAISESTGQGAGGYTF
CDR3nt: TGTGCCATCAGTGAGTCGACGGGTCAAGGGGCCGGTGGCTACACCTTC